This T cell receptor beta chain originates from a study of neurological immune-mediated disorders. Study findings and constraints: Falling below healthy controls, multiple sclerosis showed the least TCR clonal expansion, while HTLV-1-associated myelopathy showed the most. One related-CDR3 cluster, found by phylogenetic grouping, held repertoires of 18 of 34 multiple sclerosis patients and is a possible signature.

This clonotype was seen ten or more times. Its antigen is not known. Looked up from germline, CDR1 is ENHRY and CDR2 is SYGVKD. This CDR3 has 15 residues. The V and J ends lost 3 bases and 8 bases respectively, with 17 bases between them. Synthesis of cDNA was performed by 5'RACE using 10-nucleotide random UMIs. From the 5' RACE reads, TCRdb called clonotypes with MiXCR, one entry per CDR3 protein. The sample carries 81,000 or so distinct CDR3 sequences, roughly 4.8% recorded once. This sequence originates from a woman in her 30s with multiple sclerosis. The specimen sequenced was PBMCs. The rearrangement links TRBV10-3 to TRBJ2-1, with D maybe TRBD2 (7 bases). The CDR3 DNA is TGTGCCATCAGTGATGTAGGGAGGGGGGTCTATGAGCAGTTCTTC. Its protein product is CAISDVGRGVYEQFF.